This TCR beta chain originates from a study of blood T cell repertoires in COVID-19. The CDR3 covers 14 residues. The V and J ends lost 8 bases and 6 bases respectively, with 19 bases between them. Germline V CDR1 and CDR2: LNHDA, SQIVND (reference sequence). Using immunoSEQ multiplex PCR, the repertoire was profiled, and TCRdb retains in-frame clones only, with some absent. This table holds 140,000 to 150,000 clones, 80% to 85% found once. This clone was seen a handful of times. The genes are TRBV19 and TRBJ1-2, with TRBD1 as a possible D gene (5 bases). The clonotype originates from a human donor in a cohort sampled during active COVID-19. The specimen sequenced was peripheral blood. The CDR3 spells CASSTRNRGDGYTF. CDR3 sequence (DNA): TGTGCCAGTTCCACACGCAATCGGGGGGATGGCTACACCTTC.